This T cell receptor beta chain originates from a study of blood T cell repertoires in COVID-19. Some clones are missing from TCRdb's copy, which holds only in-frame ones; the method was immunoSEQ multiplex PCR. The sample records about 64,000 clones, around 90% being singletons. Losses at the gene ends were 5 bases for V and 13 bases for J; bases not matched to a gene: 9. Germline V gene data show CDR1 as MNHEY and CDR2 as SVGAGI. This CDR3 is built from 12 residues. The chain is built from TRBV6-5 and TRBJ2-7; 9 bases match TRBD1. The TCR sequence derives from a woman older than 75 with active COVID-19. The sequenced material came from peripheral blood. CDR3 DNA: TGTGCCAGCAGTCCCGGACAGGGGAGGAATTACTTC. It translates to CASSPGQGRNYF.